What follows describes a single TCR beta chain. There is no known antigen for this receptor. Base-call qualities are not available, and no considerably larger clone is one nucleotide away. CDR1 is given as SGHRS and CDR2 as YFSETQ, both from the germline V gene. The junction carries 14 bases between V and J, which are trimmed by 5 bases and 5 bases respectively. The CDR3 starts with the cysteine, ends with the phenylalanine, and has 14 residues. Just the 42-base CDR3 DNA is kept, in frame starting at base 1. The library was generated by the immunoSEQ multiplex PCR assay. For the multiplex PCR, a mixture combining 60 forward primers for TCR Vbeta segments and 13 reverse primers for TCR Jbeta segments was used. The CDR3 region of rearranged TCR beta genes was amplified from genomic DNA with a multiplex PCR assay. Amplified TCR beta libraries were sequenced as 87-base-pair reads on the Illumina HiSeq System. The source study handled its data this way. Across the 670 or so repertoires, a later analysis counted 60 million to 90 million unique TCR beta chains, some 11 million of which were shared by at least two donors. To remove PCR and sequencing errors, raw reads were error-corrected and collapsed into unique sequences using a nearest-neighbor algorithm that merged closely related sequences. Alignment of CDR3 sequences to IMGT reference sequences was used to assign V, D and J gene segments. For a sequence to be retained, a match of at least six nucleotides to both a V gene segment and a J gene segment was required. A rearrangement was called productive if the CDR3 had no stop codons and remained in frame with V and J, and every other rearrangement was called non-productive. Following IMGT convention, CDR3 was defined as the stretch from the second conserved V-encoded cysteine to the conserved J-encoded phenylalanine. In an earlier analysis of just under 600 of the donors, sequences lacking an unambiguous match to a single V gene segment were excluded. In an earlier analysis of some 590 of the donors, a V segment was called functional when productive rearrangements were above 56.7%, and segregating when the standard deviation between donors exceeded 5%. To diagnose cytomegalovirus status from the catalog of TCR beta chain sequences, a statistical classification framework was built. In a later analysis, V and J genes were assigned by comparing TCR nucleotide sequences against IMGT/GENE-DB human TR gene sequences. A later analysis assigned CDR3 sequences and most-parsimonious VDJ recombination scenarios with the TCRdist pipeline. In a later analysis, each TCR beta chain was defined by its CDR3 amino acid sequence together with its V-gene family, and reads lacking a unique V-gene family were excluded. As a way to deal with suspected cross-contamination and a sequencing artifact, a later analysis dropped over 550 nucleotide sequences that were highly shared and had low generation probability. In a later analysis, a clonal expansion index for each public chain was calculated from normalized within-repertoire ranks of inferred template counts. A later analysis computed generation probabilities with a VDJ recombination model fitted to out-of-frame rearrangements, and checked the results against IGoR. A later analysis scored TCR-TCR, TCR-HLA and TCR-CMV co-occurrence with hypergeometric tests, applying a repertoire-size bias correction to TCR pairs. A later analysis estimated false discovery rates by permuting HLA or CMV assignments 20 times. In a later analysis, co-occurring TCRs were grouped using DBSCAN, and TCRdist sequence similarity was added for clustering within HLA-allele-positive subsets. Co-occurrence clustering excluded repertoires with fewer than 30,000 or more than 120,000 public chains, plus five with anomalous nucleotide sharing. What TCRdb holds here is the immuneACCESS table cut down to in-frame rearrangements. Part of the clones is not present; checked against another copy, under half of the missing clones reflect an unresolved V gene, and the others are unexplained. The V and J calls and clone size were taken over from that table, and D and trimming were inferred from the DNA. This sample lists under 90,000 clones; over 70% were detected once. The ten largest clones take up around 3.2% of the sample.

The sample originates from a study of cytomegalovirus exposure and HLA in healthy donors (dated by TCRdb to 2016 to 2017). Study-wide context: An earlier analysis of 587 of the donors reported approximately 280 Gb of sequence data and around 100 million unique TCR beta sequences obtained from about 179 million T cells. In addition to the first cohort of approximately 650 subjects, a separate validation cohort of approximately 130 different subjects was used. All discovery cohort repertoires had been generated on a single sequencing platform. Among roughly 400 genotyped donors of the cohort, an average of about 220,000 unique TCR beta nucleotide sequences was sequenced per donor, of which about 19% were non-productive. High-throughput TCR immunosequencing, statistical association of individual TCRs with disease status, and machine learning were combined to predict cytomegalovirus infection status. To decide whether each TCR beta V gene segment behaved as functional or pseudogenic, an earlier analysis of 587 of the donors relied on high-throughput TCR beta sequencing. An early release that covered about 600 HLA-typed donors contained approximately 300 gigabases of sequencing data and roughly 84 million unique TCR sequences. The study used immunosequencing to profile the T cell repertoires of 666 subjects and linked those repertoires to cytomegalovirus serostatus. To study patterns of TCR occurrence, a later analysis re-analyzed previously published TCR beta repertoires from around 670 donors and added high-resolution HLA genotyping. Donor age, sex, ethnicity and CMV serostatus were compiled alongside the repertoire data. The later analysis used no new phenotypic data to find candidate immune exposures, relying instead on TCR beta sequences and their occurrence across donors. A later genetic analysis took genome-wide SNP genotypes for 398 of the 666 donors and used that subset as a discovery cohort. The number of typed donors differed by locus: about 620-630 for A, B, C, DRB1 and DQB1; approximately 520 for DQA1; over 600 for DPA1; and roughly 490 for DPB1. HLA typing included class I and class II loci at four-digit resolution. The aim of the study was to test whether cataloging public T cell receptors could identify signatures of past pathogen exposure. Of the approximately 400 genotyped donors, approximately 83% fell in the genetic ancestry cluster associated with self-reported Caucasian donors. Four or five DR-DQ haplotypes were handled as single units for association and clustering because linkage in the cohort was strong.

Points the paper makes about the study in general: An earlier analysis of 450 to 750 of the donors showed that most TCR beta V segments appeared in productive rearrangements either about 87% or about 30% of the time, which broadly matched IMGT annotations. In a later analysis, TCR association rates were found to vary across HLA loci, with the most associated TCRs seen for DRB1 alleles and the fewest for HLA-C alleles. The classifier was reported to diagnose cytomegalovirus status with high specificity and sensitivity in both the original and validation cohorts. Correlated functional status among segregating V segments might be attributable to linkage disequilibrium, but an unknown experimental factor could not be ruled out. Most TCR sequences were observed very rarely across donors, whereas some public TCRs were present in many individuals. The authors suggested that the approach could potentially be generalized to other disease states and immunological phenotypes. The study gave a list of roughly 150 TCR beta chains associated with cytomegalovirus. In a later analysis, HLA-associated TCR beta chains were found to be more clonally expanded and to have lower generation probabilities than equally common non-associated chains. Assigning TCR associations to individual alleles was difficult when HLA alleles, especially DR and DQ, strongly co-occurred. For the cohort, immune exposure information was limited to CMV serostatus. According to a later analysis, parvovirus B19, influenza, CMV and Epstein-Barr virus appeared linked to several top co-occurrence clusters. This cohort had only TCR beta chains sequenced, and the lack of alpha or paired-chain data limited which features could be detected. The 87-base-pair reads could not distinguish some IMGT-functional V segments, including TRBV6-2 and TRBV6-3, so those segments were excluded. Three of the identified cytomegalovirus-associated TCR beta chains were confirmed in vitro to be specific for cytomegalovirus antigens. A cluster of highly shared sequence variants was judged likely to represent a technical artifact of the sequencing pipeline. In a later analysis, 16,951 TCR beta sequences were associated with specific HLA alleles at a false discovery rate of 0.05. In a later analysis, most CMV-associated TCR beta chains were found to appear HLA-restricted, with HLA associations seemingly driven largely by CMV exposure. A later genetic analysis associated a missense DCLRE1C variant with V-gene and J-gene trimming of TCR beta chains, and an independent cohort replicated the association. Because counts were too low, roughly 18 rarely observed V segments, including chromosome 9 orphons, were left out of the earlier analysis of about 500 of the donors. The presence/absence analyses assumed that sequencing depth was roughly uniform across donors, and that assumption may not be true. In a later genetic analysis, fewer N-insertions in productive TCRs were reported among donors in an Asian-associated ancestry cluster than the 666-donor mean. A further reported finding was that TCR beta sequences accurately predicted the HLA-A and HLA-B alleles for most subjects in the first cohort. Because HLA typing was missing for some donors at each locus, association tests included only the typed subset.

The cohort comprised some 730 healthy bone marrow donors. Cohort members were all nominally healthy when sampled, although unrecorded immune exposures were likely present. The donor was CMV seropositive and belonged to the group of 250 to 300 seropositive cohort members. Every donor gave a peripheral blood sample, and the peripheral blood mononuclear cells from that sample were used for TCR beta sequencing. The Qiagen DNeasy Blood Extraction Kit was used to extract genomic DNA from the blood cell samples. Rearrangement joined TRBV5-1 to TRBJ2-1; a confident D gene designation cannot be given. The sequencing sample was made of PBMCs. The receptor was isolated from a man aged 50 to 60 in good health and CMV-seropositive. The DNA sequence is as follows: TGCGCCAGCAGATTAGACTCGACGCACAATGAGCAGTTCTTC. This translates into CASRLDSTHNEQFF.